This TCR beta chain was documented in a study of long-term antiretroviral therapy in people with HIV. Version v3.0 of the immunoSEQ assay was performed at survey level. Clones were sequenced by immunoSEQ multiplex PCR, and TCRdb holds only the in-frame ones, with some missing. The table has 30,000 to 40,000 clones, roughly 76% seen once; the top ten hold around 5%. The CDR3 has 14 residues. Trimming shortened V by 3 bases and J by 2 bases, and 10 bases separated the two germline ends. CDR1 is SGHVS and CDR2 is FNYEAQ in the germline V gene. Going into DNA extraction, samples held about 0.95-10 million cryopreserved PBMC. This clone was seen more than once but under ten times.

This material consisted of unsorted PBMCs, taken 1.5 years after starting antiretroviral therapy. This TCR derives from a man in his late teens or twenties with HIV. V gene TRBV7-6 combines with J gene TRBJ2-5; D remains ambiguous. The CDR3 spells CASSFRPVQETQYF. The CDR3 DNA follows: TGTGCCAGCAGCTTCCGGCCGGTTCAAGAGACCCAGTACTTC.